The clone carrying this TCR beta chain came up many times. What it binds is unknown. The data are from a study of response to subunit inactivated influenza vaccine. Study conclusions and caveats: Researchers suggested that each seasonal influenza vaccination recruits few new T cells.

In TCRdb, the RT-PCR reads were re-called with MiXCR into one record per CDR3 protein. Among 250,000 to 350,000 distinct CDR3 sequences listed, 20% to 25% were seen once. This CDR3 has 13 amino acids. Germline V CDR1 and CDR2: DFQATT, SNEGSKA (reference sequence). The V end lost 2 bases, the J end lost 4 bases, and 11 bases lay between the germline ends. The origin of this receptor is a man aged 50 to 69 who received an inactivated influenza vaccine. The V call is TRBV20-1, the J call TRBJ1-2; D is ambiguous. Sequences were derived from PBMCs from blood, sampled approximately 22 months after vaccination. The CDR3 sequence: CSARPNSGYGYTF. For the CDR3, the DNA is TGCAGTGCTAGACCAAATTCGGGCTATGGCTACACCTTC.